The clone carrying this TCR beta chain has just a few counts. Its antigen is unknown. Ophthalmopathy patients had Clinical Activity Score at least 3, NOSPECS grade at least 4, duration under 3 months. Orbital computed tomography, thyroid ultrasound, serum thyroxine and TRAb, and clinical symptoms together informed the diagnoses. This sample is drawn from a study of T cells in Graves' hyperthyroidism and ophthalmopathy. Whole-study findings and limits: Most thyroid clonotypes with frequency above 0.001 were detected in blood.

This CDR3 region has 13 residues. Trimming stripped 5 bases from V and 7 bases from J, with 12 bases between. Germline V gene data show CDR1 as LNHDA and CDR2 as SQIVND (reference sequence). TCR beta CDR3 regions were amplified from RNA. TCR CDR3 regions were first amplified by RT-PCR with HTBI primers. TCRdb re-called the multiplex PCR reads through MiXCR, storing one row per CDR3 protein. Among approximately 690,000 distinct CDR3 sequences listed, 13% to 15% were seen once. This TCR derives from a woman aged 45-60 years with Graves' ophthalmopathy. The material sequenced was blood. The chain uses TRBV19 and TRBJ1-5; weak D call: TRBD1 (5 bases). The CDR3 reads CASSWAGLQPQHF. CDR3 nucleotides: TGTGCCAGTAGTTGGGCAGGGCTACAGCCCCAGCATTTT.